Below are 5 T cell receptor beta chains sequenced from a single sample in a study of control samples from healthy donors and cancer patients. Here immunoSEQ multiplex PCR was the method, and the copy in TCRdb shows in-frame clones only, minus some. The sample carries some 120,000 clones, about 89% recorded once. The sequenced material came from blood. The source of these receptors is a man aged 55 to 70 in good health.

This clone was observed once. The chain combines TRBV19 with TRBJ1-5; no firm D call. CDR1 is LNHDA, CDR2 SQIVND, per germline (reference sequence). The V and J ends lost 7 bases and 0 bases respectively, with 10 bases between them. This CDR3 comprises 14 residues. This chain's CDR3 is CASKAENSNQPQHF. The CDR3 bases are TGTGCCAGTAAGGCGGAAAATAGCAATCAGCCCCAGCATTTT.

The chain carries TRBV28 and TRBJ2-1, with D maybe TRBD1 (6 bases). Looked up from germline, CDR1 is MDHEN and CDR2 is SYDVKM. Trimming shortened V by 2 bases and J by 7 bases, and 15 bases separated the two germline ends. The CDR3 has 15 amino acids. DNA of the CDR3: TGTGCCAGCAGTTTAATGAAGGGGGTGTCGAATGAGCAGTTCTTC. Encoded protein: CASSLMKGVSNEQFF.

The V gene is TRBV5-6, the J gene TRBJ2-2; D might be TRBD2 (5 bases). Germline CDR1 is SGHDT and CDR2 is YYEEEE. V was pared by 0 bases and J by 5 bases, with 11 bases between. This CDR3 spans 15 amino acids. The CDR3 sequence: CASSLGYGVTGELFF. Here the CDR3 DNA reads TGTGCCAGCAGCTTGGGGTACGGGGTGACCGGGGAGCTGTTTTTT. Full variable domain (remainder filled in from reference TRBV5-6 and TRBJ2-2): DAGVTQSPTHLIKTRGQQVTLRCSPKSGHDTVSWYQQALGQGPQFIFQYYEEEERQRGNFPDRFSGHQFPNYSSELNVNALLLGDSALYLCASSLGYGVTGELFFGEGSRLTVL.

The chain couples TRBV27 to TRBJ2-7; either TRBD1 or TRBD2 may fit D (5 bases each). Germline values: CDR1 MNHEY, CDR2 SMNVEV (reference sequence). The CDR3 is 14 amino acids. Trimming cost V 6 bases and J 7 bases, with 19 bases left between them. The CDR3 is CASRTMGPMREQYF. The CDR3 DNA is TGTGCCAGCAGAACCATGGGACCGATGCGGGAGCAGTACTTC.

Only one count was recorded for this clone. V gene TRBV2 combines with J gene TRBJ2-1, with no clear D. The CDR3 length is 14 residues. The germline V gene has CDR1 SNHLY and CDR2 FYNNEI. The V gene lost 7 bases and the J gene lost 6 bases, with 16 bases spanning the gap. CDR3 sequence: CASTPGSLANEQFF. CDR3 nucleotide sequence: TGTGCCAGCACCCCGGGCTCCTTGGCCAATGAGCAGTTCTTC.